The 9 T cell receptor beta chains below were found in one sample sequenced in a study of T cells in Graves' hyperthyroidism and ophthalmopathy. There were TCR beta CDR3 regions amplified from RNA transcripts. First-round RT-PCR of the TCR CDR3 relied on the HTBI primer set. In TCRdb, the multiplex PCR reads were re-called with MiXCR into one record per CDR3 protein. The table has 450,000 to 600,000 distinct CDR3 sequences, 20% seen once; the top ten hold about 50%. The sequenced sample consisted of blood. Source of these receptors: a man aged 40-50 years with Graves' ophthalmopathy.

The chain recombines TRBV27 with TRBJ2-3, with D perhaps given as TRBD1 or TRBD2 (5 bases each). V was shortened by 6 bases and J by 4 bases, with 20 bases between the two germline ends. The V gene's germline CDR1 is MNHEY and CDR2 SMNVEV (reference sequence). This CDR3 is built from 16 residues. This CDR3 is CASRHPSGLGADTQYF. In nucleotides, the CDR3 is TGTGCCAGCAGACACCCAAGCGGCCTAGGGGCAGATACGCAGTATTTT.

This CDR3 reads CSVEGLAIYEQFF. CDR3 nucleotides: TGCAGCGTTGAGGGACTAGCGATCTATGAGCAGTTCTTC. The V gene is TRBV29-1, the J gene TRBJ2-1; 10 nucleotides align to TRBD2. Losses at the gene ends were 3 bases for V and 8 bases for J; bases not matched to a gene: 4. Germline V gene data show CDR1 as SQVTM and CDR2 as ANQGSEA. This CDR3 has 13 amino acids.

The rearrangement links TRBV9 to TRBJ1-1; TRBD1 matches 8 bases. The V gene's germline CDR1 is SGDLS and CDR2 YYNGEE. V lost 4 bases to trimming and J lost 4 bases; unmatched junction nucleotides: 12. This CDR3 has 16 residues. The CDR3 DNA follows: TGTGCCAGCAGCCCTCGACAGGGGCGGGCCGGCACTGAAGCTTTCTTT. It specifies CASSPRQGRAGTEAFF.

This clonotype was found many times. The chain uses TRBV20-1 and TRBJ1-1, with D unresolved. The CDR3 extends over 13 amino acids. Trimming cost V 3 bases and J 0 bases, with 8 bases left between them. CDR1 and CDR2 from the germline V gene are DFQATT and SNEGSKA (reference sequence). The CDR3 protein is CSARGKLNTEAFF. The CDR3 coding sequence is TGCAGTGCTAGGGGAAAGTTGAACACTGAAGCTTTCTTT.

The chain is built from TRBV9 and TRBJ2-3; 7 bases align to TRBD2. The CDR3 is 14 residues long. Germline V gene sequence: CDR1 SGDLS, CDR2 YYNGEE. V was clipped by 0 bases and J by 5 bases; unmatched bases: 3. In nucleotides, the CDR3 is TGTGCCAGCAGCGTAGCGGGAGGAATAGATACGCAGTATTTT. This gives the protein CASSVAGGIDTQYF.

This clonotype was seen repeatedly, ten times or more. The chain carries TRBV3-1 and TRBJ2-1; 8 bases match TRBD2. J was trimmed by 10 bases and V by 0 bases; bases with no gene match: 5. This CDR3 has 14 residues. Germline CDR1 LGHDT, CDR2 YNNKEL (reference sequence). CDR3 sequence: CASSQDRIAGEQFF. The CDR3 DNA reads TGTGCCAGCAGCCAAGACAGGATAGCGGGAGAGCAGTTCTTC.

The V and J genes are TRBV20-1 and TRBJ2-1; 11 bases match TRBD2. After removal of 1 base from V and 9 bases from J, the junction contained 20 bases not matched to a gene. The CDR3 is 19 residues long. CDR1 and CDR2 from the germline V gene are DFQATT and SNEGSKA (reference sequence). The CDR3, as DNA: TGCAGTGCTAGAGGCCACGCCTTGACTAGCGGGAAAACCTATGGTGAGCAGTTCTTC. Protein product: CSARGHALTSGKTYGEQFF.

This clonotype was found many times. This chain uses TRBV5-1 with TRBJ2-1; TRBD2 might be the D (7 bases). Trimming cost V 5 bases and J 10 bases, with 31 bases left between them. The CDR3 has 18 residues. From germline, CDR1 is SGHRS and CDR2 YFSETQ. In DNA form, the CDR3 reads TGCGCCAGCAGTTGGGGGGGGCCGGACAGTCTCAGGCTCAAGGAGCAGTTCTTC. It codes for CASSWGGPDSLRLKEQFF.

The V call is TRBV20-1, the J call TRBJ2-1, with 7 bases fitting TRBD2. CDR1 is DFQATT and CDR2 is SNEGSKA in the germline V gene (reference sequence). CDR3 length equals 14 residues. The V segment lost 3 bases and the J segment 2 bases; nucleotides outside the gene matches: 4. The CDR3 protein is CSASQGGTYNEQFF. CDR3 DNA sequence: TGCAGTGCTAGCCAGGGAGGGACCTACAATGAGCAGTTCTTC.